This TCR beta chain was captured in a study of blood T cell repertoires in COVID-19. Losses at the gene ends were 4 bases for V and 6 bases for J; bases not matched to a gene: 13. The V gene's germline CDR1 is MNHEY and CDR2 SVGEGT. The CDR3 totals 17 residues. The assay was immunoSEQ multiplex PCR, and TCRdb's table has in-frame clones only and misses some. The sample records about 50,000 clones, about nine tenths being singletons. The source material was peripheral blood. This TCR was recovered from a man between 65 and 85 years old with acute or convalescent COVID-19. The genes are TRBV6-2 or TRBV6-3 and TRBJ2-1, with 9 bases that match TRBD1. CDR3 amino acids: CASSFLIGGQGLNEQFF. The CDR3 DNA follows: TGTGCCAGCAGTTTTCTGATCGGGGGACAGGGACTCAATGAGCAGTTCTTC.